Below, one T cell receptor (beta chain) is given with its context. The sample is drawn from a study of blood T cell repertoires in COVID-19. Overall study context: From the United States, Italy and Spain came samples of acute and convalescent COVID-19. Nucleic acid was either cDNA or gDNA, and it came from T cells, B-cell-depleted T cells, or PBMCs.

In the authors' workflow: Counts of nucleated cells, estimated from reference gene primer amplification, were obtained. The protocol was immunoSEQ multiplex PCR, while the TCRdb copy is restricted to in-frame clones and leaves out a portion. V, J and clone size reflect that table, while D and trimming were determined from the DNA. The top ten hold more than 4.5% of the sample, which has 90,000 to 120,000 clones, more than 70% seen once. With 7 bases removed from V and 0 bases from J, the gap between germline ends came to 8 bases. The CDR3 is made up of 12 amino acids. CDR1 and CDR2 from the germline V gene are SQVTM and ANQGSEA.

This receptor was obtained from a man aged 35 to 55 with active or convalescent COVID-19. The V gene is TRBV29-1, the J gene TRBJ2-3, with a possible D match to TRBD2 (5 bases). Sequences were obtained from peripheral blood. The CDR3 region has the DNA TGCAGCGCGTGGACTAGCACAGATACGCAGTATTTT. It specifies CSAWTSTDTQYF.